This T cell receptor (beta chain) came from a study of shared clonotypes between healthy human individuals. Study results and limitations: Large sequencing depth failed to make sorted-subset sequencing complete, rarefaction showed.

The sample holds one count of this clone. The antigen remains undetermined. Some 32,000 T cell genomes, or about 0.2 ug DNA, went into the sorted-subset replicate PCRs. Only in-frame clones appear in the TCRdb table, and some are missing; sequencing was by immunoSEQ multiplex PCR. The sample yields 2.3 million or so clones, over 90% seen once. Germline V gives CDR1 SGHRS, CDR2 YFSETQ. The length of the CDR3 is 15 residues. V shed 4 bases, J shed 7 bases, and the junction held 10 bases outside the gene matches. The chain carries TRBV5-1 and TRBJ1-4; 7 nucleotides align to TRBD1. This TCR came from a man aged 18 to 30 in good health. Some clones in this sample may be carry-over from other donors' samples. Input material: naive CD4+ T cells from PBMCs. Subset specified: CD45RA+ positively selected. CDR3 in amino acids: CASSPRGELSEKLFF. The CDR3 bases are TGCGCCAGCAGCCCCAGGGGGGAGTTAAGTGAAAAACTGTTTTTT.